Below, 9 T cell receptor beta chains from the same sample are listed, as sequenced in a study of CD8+CD57+ T cells in acquired aplastic anemia. It was genomic DNA that served as the template for profiling TCR beta VDJ and CDR3. From the reads, TCRdb called clonotypes with MiXCR, one entry per CDR3 protein. The top ten hold about 0.8% of the sample, which has hundreds of thousands of distinct CDR3 sequences, roughly 34% seen once. Whoever was chosen for sequencing had shown CD8+CD57+ cell expansion by flow cytometry. What was sequenced was sorted CD4+, CD8+, or CD8+CD57+ T cells (not recorded which) from PBMCs. The source of these receptors is a human donor with aplastic anemia.

The count of this clonotype is one. The genes are TRBV12-3 or TRBV12-4 and TRBJ2-3, with 7 bases identical to TRBD2. The ends lost 3 bases at V and 2 bases at J; junction bases unmatched: 5. CDR3 length: 15 amino acids. The CDR3 spells CASSLRERDTDTQYF. DNA of the CDR3: TGTGCCAGCAGTTTGAGGGAGCGGGACACAGATACGCAGTATTTT.

This clonotype was found many times. This chain joins TRBV10-3 and TRBJ1-1, with a weak D call TRBD1 (6 bases). Trimming shortened V by 6 bases and J by 7 bases, and 12 bases separated the two germline ends. This CDR3 region has 12 residues. Germline V gives CDR1 ENHRY, CDR2 SYGVKD. Here the CDR3 reads CAISTPDSEAFF. The CDR3 DNA reads TGTGCCATCAGCACTCCGGACAGTGAAGCTTTCTTT.

This clonotype has more than one count but fewer than ten. V and J are TRBV19 and TRBJ1-1; D gene ambiguous. Trimming shortened V by 7 bases and J by 1 base, and 10 bases separated the two germline ends. The V gene's germline CDR1 is LNHDA and CDR2 SQIVND (reference sequence). The CDR3 covers 13 residues. The CDR3 reads CASKAERNTEAFF. CDR3 coding DNA: TGTGCCAGTAAAGCGGAGAGGAACACTGAAGCTTTCTTT.

This clonotype was observed many times. V gene TRBV2 combines with J gene TRBJ2-7; D is unclear. V was shortened by 6 bases and J by 1 base, with 4 bases between the two germline ends. This CDR3 has 11 residues. The germline V gene has CDR1 SNHLY and CDR2 FYNNEI. CDR3 sequence reads: CASSLSYEQYF. The DNA for the CDR3 is TGTGCCAGCAGCTTATCCTACGAGCAGTACTTC.

This clonotype was recorded a few times. The V call is TRBV3-1, the J call TRBJ2-2; D unclear. Trimming shortened V by 3 bases and J by 2 bases, and 7 bases separated the two germline ends. The V gene's germline CDR1 is LGHDT and CDR2 YNNKEL (reference sequence). The CDR3 is 14 amino acids. DNA for the CDR3: TGTGCCAGCAGCCAGGGTCTAAACACCGGGGAGCTGTTTTTT. It yields the protein CASSQGLNTGELFF.

This clonotype was recorded at least ten times. At one end the junction does not follow the germline gene, possibly because of a read error. The gene calls are TRBV7-7 and TRBJ1-6; D is possibly TRBD1 (6 bases). CDR3 length: 14 residues. CDR1 is SSHAT and CDR2 is FNYEAQ in the germline V gene (reference sequence). CDR3 in amino acids: CASSLGQSNSPLHF. The DNA for the CDR3 is TGTGCTAGCAGCTTAGGACAGTCTAATTCACCCCTCCACTTT.

This clonotype was detected ten times or more. The chain is built from TRBV7-2 and TRBJ2-7; 7 nucleotides line up with TRBD1. V lost 3 bases, J lost 2 bases, and 4 bases stayed unmatched. The CDR3 has 14 residues. Looked up from germline, CDR1 is SGHTA and CDR2 is FQGNSA. The CDR3 region is CASSFRQGAYEQYF. DNA for the CDR3: TGTGCCAGCAGCTTCCGACAGGGAGCCTACGAGCAGTACTTC. Filled out from reference TRBV7-2 and TRBJ2-7, the complete variable domain reads GAGVSQSPSNKVTEKGKDVELRCDPISGHTALYWYRQSLGQGLEFLIYFQGNSAPDKSGLPSDRFSAERTGGSVSTLTIQRTQQEDSAVYLCASSFRQGAYEQYFGPGTRLTVT.

The genes are TRBV19 and TRBJ1-2; 10 bases match TRBD1. From germline, CDR1 is LNHDA and CDR2 SQIVND (reference sequence). After removal of 8 bases from V and 7 bases from J, the junction contained 10 bases not matched to a gene. CDR3 length: 14 amino acids. DNA of the CDR3: TGTGCCAGTGGACGACAGGGGGCCAAGGGTGGCTACACCTTC. Translated: CASGRQGAKGGYTF. The variable domain in full, completed from reference TRBV19 and TRBJ1-2, reads DGGITQSPKYLFRKEGQNVTLSCEQNLNHDAMYWYRQDPGQGLRLIYYSQIVNDFQKGDIAEGYSVSREKKESFPLTVTSAQKNPTAFYLCASGRQGAKGGYTFGSGTRLTVV.

V gene TRBV7-2 combines with J gene TRBJ1-1; no definite D call. The CDR3 contains 13 residues. The germline CDR1 and CDR2 sequences are SGHTA and FQGNSA. The V end was cut by 5 bases, the J end by 7 bases, with 14 bases between. CDR3 loop: CASSPVPVGEAFF. CDR3 sequence (DNA): TGTGCCAGCAGCCCCGTCCCCGTAGGTGAAGCTTTCTTT.